The clone carrying this T cell receptor beta chain was seen a handful of times. Its antigen is unidentified. This specimen belongs to a study of T cell repertoires in cytomegalovirus infection. Study summary: It was the public TCR beta signatures that indicated both CMV infection and matching HLA type. Study-level points and caveats: Based on cumulative public TCR beta family frequency, carriers of CMV plus the relevant HLA were identified. The response measured ex vivo was dominated by TCR beta clonotypes (HLA-C-restricted and CMV-specific).

Germline V gene lookup returns CDR1 KGHSH and CDR2 LQKENI. The CDR3 consists of 14 residues. The germline V and J ends were trimmed by 2 bases and 5 bases, with 11 bases remaining between them. TCRdb re-analysed the reads in MiXCR, keeping a single row per CDR3 protein. The data hold around 320,000 distinct CDR3 sequences, with 8% to 10% observed a single time. This chain connects TRBV18 to TRBJ2-3; perhaps D is TRBD1 or TRBD2 (6 bases each). The sample was PBMCs. The clonotype was recovered from a human donor in good health (CMV status not recorded). Some clones in this sample may be carry-over from other donors' samples. CDR3 in DNA: TGTGCCAGCTCACCAGGGGGGCTGGGAGATACGCAGTATTTT. Translating gives CASSPGGLGDTQYF.